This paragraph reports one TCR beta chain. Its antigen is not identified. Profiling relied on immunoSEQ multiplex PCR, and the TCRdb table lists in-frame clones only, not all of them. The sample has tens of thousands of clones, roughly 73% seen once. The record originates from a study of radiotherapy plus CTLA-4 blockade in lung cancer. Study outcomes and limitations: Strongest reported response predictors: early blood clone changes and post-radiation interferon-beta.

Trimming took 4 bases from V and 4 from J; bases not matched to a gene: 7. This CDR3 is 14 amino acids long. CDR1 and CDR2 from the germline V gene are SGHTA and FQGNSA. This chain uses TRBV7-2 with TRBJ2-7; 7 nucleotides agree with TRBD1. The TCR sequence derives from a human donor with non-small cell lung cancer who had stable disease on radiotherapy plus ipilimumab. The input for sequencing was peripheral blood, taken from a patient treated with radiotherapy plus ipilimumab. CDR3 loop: CASSSQGERYEQYF. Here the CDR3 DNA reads TGTGCCAGCAGCTCCCAGGGGGAGAGGTACGAGCAGTACTTC.